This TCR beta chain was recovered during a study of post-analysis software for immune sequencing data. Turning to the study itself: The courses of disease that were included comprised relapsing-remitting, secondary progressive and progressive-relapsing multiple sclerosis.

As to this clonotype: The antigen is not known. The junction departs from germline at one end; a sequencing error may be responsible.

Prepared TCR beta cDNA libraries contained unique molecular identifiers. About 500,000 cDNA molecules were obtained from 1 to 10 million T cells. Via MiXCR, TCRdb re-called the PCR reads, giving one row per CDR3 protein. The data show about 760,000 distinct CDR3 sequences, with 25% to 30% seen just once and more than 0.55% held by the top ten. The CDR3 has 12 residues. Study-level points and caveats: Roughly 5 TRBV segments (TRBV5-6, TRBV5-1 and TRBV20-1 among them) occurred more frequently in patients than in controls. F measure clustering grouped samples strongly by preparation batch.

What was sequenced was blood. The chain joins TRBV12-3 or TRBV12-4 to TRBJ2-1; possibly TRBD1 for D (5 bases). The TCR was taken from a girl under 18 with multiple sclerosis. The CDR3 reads CASSLGGNDQFF. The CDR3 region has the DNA TGTGCCAGCAGTTTAGGGGGCAATGACCAGTTCTTC.